The clone carrying this T cell receptor beta chain was seen ten or more times. CDR3 length: 16 residues. Germline lookup yields CDR1 LGHDT and CDR2 YNNKEL (reference sequence). V trimming: 4 bases; J trimming: 6 bases; junction bases outside the gene matches: 12. The sample comes from a study of T cells in Graves' hyperthyroidism and ophthalmopathy. TCR beta CDR3 sequences were amplified from RNA transcripts. Primed by the HTBI set, a first-round RT-PCR was run on the TCR CDR3. Each CDR3 protein is one row after TCRdb ran MiXCR on the multiplex PCR reads. The data show roughly 350,000 distinct CDR3 sequences, approximately 14% seen once. Fresh peripheral blood, more than 9 ml, yielded the PBMCs.

The sample comprised blood. The receptor's source is a woman aged 25 to 45 with Graves' ophthalmopathy. The V and J genes are TRBV3-1 and TRBJ2-3; 8 bases agree with TRBD1. The CDR3 region has the DNA TGTGCCAGCAGCCTTAGAAGACAGGGGAGTAAGGATACGCAGTATTTT. Protein product: CASSLRRQGSKDTQYF.